This is a list of T cell receptor beta chains from one sample in a study of blood T cell repertoires in COVID-19. Sequenced by immunoSEQ multiplex PCR; TCRdb stores in-frame clones only, minus some. The sample lists some 340,000 clones, about 89% occurring once. Sequencing used PBMCs or T cells enriched from blood (not recorded which). Receptor source: a woman under 40 who had recovered from COVID-19. Each CDR3 is given with its conserved first and last residue. The order of the fields is D gene, V gene, clone size, J gene, CDR3 protein, CDR3 DNA. A D gene is named only where the DNA matches it firmly. Clone size is stated in some rows and not others, as once, few, many or a class when expanded.

TRBD1	TRBV6-6	.	TRBJ1-6	CASRSPGTGEFSPLHF	TGTGCCAGCAGATCCCCCGGGACAGGGGAGTTTTCACCCCTCCACTTT
TRBD1	TRBV7-2	.	TRBJ1-2	CASSINTGGGYTF	TGTGCCAGCAGCATAAATACAGGGGGTGGCTACACCTTC
.	TRBV28	.	TRBJ1-3	CASSRDTFSGNTIYF	TGTGCCAGCAGCCGGGACACCTTCTCTGGAAACACCATATATTTT
TRBD2	TRBV3-1/TRBV3-2	.	TRBJ2-5	CASSLPTSGGQETQYF	TGTGCCAGCAGCCTGCCCACTAGCGGGGGCCAAGAGACCCAGTACTTC
.	TRBV7-2	.	TRBJ1-1	CASERGGNTEAFF	TGTGCCAGCGAAAGGGGGGGGAACACTGAAGCTTTCTTT
.	TRBV5-6	.	TRBJ1-2	CASSLVGQGYYGYTF	TGTGCCAGCAGCTTGGTGGGGCAGGGGTACTATGGCTACACCTTC
TRBD1	TRBV9	.	TRBJ1-1	CASSASGTGSLAEAFF	TGTGCCAGCAGCGCGTCCGGGACAGGGTCTCTCGCCGAAGCTTTCTTT
TRBD1	TRBV4-2	.	TRBJ1-1	CASSLQGEVTEAFF	TGTGCCAGCAGCCTCCAGGGGGAGGTCACTGAAGCTTTCTTT
TRBD1	TRBV27	.	TRBJ1-5	CASSLGGTGVQPQHF	TGTGCCAGCAGTCTAGGAGGGACAGGGGTTCAGCCCCAGCATTTT
TRBD1	TRBV4-2	.	TRBJ1-2	CASSQEQQGTVDGYTF	TGTGCCAGCAGCCAAGAGCAACAGGGGACAGTGGATGGCTACACCTTC
.	TRBV18	.	TRBJ1-1	CASSPRERGGNTEAFF	TGTGCCAGCTCACCACGAGAACGCGGTGGGAACACTGAAGCTTTCTTT
TRBD1	TRBV5-6	.	TRBJ1-2	CASSVGTALNYGYTF	TGTGCCAGCAGCGTGGGGACAGCCTTAAACTATGGCTACACCTTC
TRBD1	TRBV7-9	once	TRBJ1-6	CASSQGQGHSPLHF	TGTGCCAGCAGCCAAGGACAGGGTCATTCACCCCTCCACTTT
.	TRBV28	few	TRBJ1-1	CASSLRASGYTEAFF	TGTGCCAGCAGTTTGAGGGCCTCCGGGTACACTGAAGCTTTCTTT
TRBD1	TRBV4-1	.	TRBJ2-3	CASSREETGGFTDTQYF	TGCGCCAGCAGCCGTGAGGAGACAGGGGGCTTTACAGATACGCAGTATTTT
.	TRBV5-1	.	TRBJ2-2	CASSPTGNTGELFF	TGCGCCAGCAGTCCGACAGGGAACACCGGGGAGCTGTTTTTT
.	TRBV6-2/TRBV6-3	.	TRBJ2-3	CASSYHTGGGVTDTQYF	TGTGCCAGCAGTTACCACACGGGGGGCGGAGTGACAGATACGCAGTATTTT
.	TRBV4-1	once	TRBJ2-5	CASSTLTGTQETQYF	TGCGCCAGCAGCACCCTGACAGGGACTCAAGAGACCCAGTACTTC
.	TRBV7-8	few	TRBJ2-7	CASSLAPGASVEQYF	TGTGCCAGCAGCTTAGCTCCAGGGGCTTCTGTTGAGCAGTACTTC
.	TRBV6-5	.	TRBJ1-1	CASRNPGRIGTEAFF	TGTGCCAGCAGGAACCCAGGGCGGATCGGGACTGAAGCTTTCTTT
.	TRBV5-4	.	TRBJ1-2	CASSPYTGAGYTF	TGTGCCAGCAGCCCCTATACGGGTGCCGGCTACACCTTC
.	TRBV27	.	TRBJ1-2	CASSLLWGDGYTF	TGTGCCAGCAGTTTATTGTGGGGAGACGGCTACACCTTC
.	TRBV10-3	few	TRBJ1-1	CAIGGGGGNTEAFF	TGTGCCATTGGGGGGGGAGGAGGGAACACTGAAGCTTTCTTT
.	TRBV5-1	.	TRBJ1-2	CASSLGDTNYGYTF	TGCGCCAGCAGCTTGGGAGACACCAACTATGGCTACACCTTC
.	TRBV27	.	TRBJ1-5	CASSLFGADTKPQHF	TGTGCCAGCAGTTTATTTGGAGCCGATACCAAGCCCCAGCATTTT
.	TRBV25-1	.	TRBJ1-2	CASSEHAPVVRGGYTF	TGTGCCAGCAGTGAACACGCTCCCGTAGTTCGCGGTGGCTACACCTTC
.	TRBV14	.	TRBJ2-1	CASSQVSVNEQFF	TGTGCCAGCAGCCAAGTAAGCGTCAATGAGCAGTTCTTC
.	TRBV11-2	.	TRBJ1-2	CASSLGAGVQRNYGYTF	TGTGCCAGCAGCTTAGGGGCAGGGGTTCAAAGGAACTATGGCTACACCTTC
.	TRBV10-1	.	TRBJ1-1	CASSRDKNTEAFF	TGCGCCAGCTCCCGGGACAAGAACACTGAAGCTTTCTTT
.	TRBV6-1	.	TRBJ2-2	CASSESRGTGELFF	TGTGCCAGCAGTGAAAGCAGAGGGACCGGGGAGCTGTTTTTT
.	TRBV7-2	few	TRBJ1-5	CASSLVSRVGQPQHF	TGTGCCAGCAGCTTAGTTAGCAGGGTGGGGCAGCCCCAGCATTTT
TRBD1	TRBV7-2	.	TRBJ2-7	CASSSKTGSQGEQYF	TGTGCCAGCAGCTCAAAGACAGGGTCGCAAGGCGAGCAGTACTTC
.	TRBV5-1	.	TRBJ1-2	CASSLAWGENYGYTF	TGCGCCAGCAGCTTGGCCTGGGGGGAGAACTATGGCTACACCTTC
TRBD1	TRBV28	.	TRBJ1-2	CASDRGYGYTF	TGTGCCAGCGACAGGGGGTATGGCTACACCTTC